A single sample is the source of the 15 T cell receptor beta chains below, sequenced in a study of T-cell memory formation after mild COVID-19. In TCRdb, the 5' RACE reads were re-called with MiXCR into one record per CDR3 protein. Of about 210,000 distinct CDR3 sequences listed, roughly a tenth are singletons. The source material was PBMCs or a T cell subset sorted from them (not recorded which). Every receptor here comes from a man aged 18-30 years who had mild COVID-19 (a few samples of this study predate the infection). Cell type and time point are not known.

This chain links TRBV4-3 with TRBJ1-4; D uncertain. The germline V gene encodes CDR1 LGHNA and CDR2 YSLEER. The V end lost 1 base, the J end lost 8 bases, and 17 bases lay between the germline ends. The CDR3 is 16 amino acids. The CDR3 DNA follows: TGCGCCAGCAGCCAAGGAGGTTCAGCATGGATGGAAAAACTGTTTTTT. Its translation: CASSQGGSAWMEKLFF.

The chain is built from TRBV5-1 and TRBJ2-1, with D possibly TRBD1 on 6 matching bases. V dropped 0 bases and J dropped 6 bases, with 10 bases sitting between them. Germline V gene sequence: CDR1 SGHRS, CDR2 YFSETQ. The CDR3 has 14 amino acids. The CDR3 reads CASSLAGAINEQFF. CDR3 in DNA: TGCGCCAGCAGCTTGGCAGGGGCGATCAATGAGCAGTTCTTC.

J is TRBJ1-1 and V is TRBV6-6, with 10 nucleotides matching TRBD1. The V gene end was trimmed by 6 bases and the J gene end by 1 base; junction bases not matched to a gene: 8. The CDR3 runs to 16 residues. CDR1 is MNHNY and CDR2 is SVGAGI in the germline V gene (reference sequence). DNA of the CDR3: TGTGCCAGCAGCGGGACAGGGGAGGGGTCGAACACTGAAGCTTTCTTT. Protein: CASSGTGEGSNTEAFF.

Remarks on this clonotype: Without the conserved terminal phenylalanine or tryptophan, this CDR3 likely stems from a read error. The DNA is omitted, as the CDR3 cannot be located on it reliably, and the CDR3 follows TCRdb's listing. The V call is TRBV28, the J call TRBJ2-7; the table's D call of TRBD2 was not tested on the DNA. Germline values: CDR1 MDHEN, CDR2 SYDVKM. The CDR3 sequence runs 14 residues, both termini included. CDR3 sequence: CASSTNLGTSGEVA.

The gene calls are TRBV24-1 and TRBJ1-2; D is ambiguous. The germline CDR1 and CDR2 sequences are KGHDR and SFDVKD. The V and J ends lost 1 base and 4 bases respectively, with 9 bases between them. The CDR3 length is 14 residues. This chain's CDR3 is CATSDFPRSYGYTF. CDR3 nucleotides: TGTGCCACCAGTGATTTCCCTCGATCCTATGGCTACACCTTC.

This clonotype was seen a handful of times. V and J are TRBV24-1 and TRBJ2-1; D is uncertain. Germline loops: CDR1 KGHDR, CDR2 SFDVKD. Trimming took 3 bases from V and 4 from J, leaving 9 bases between them. CDR3 size: 14 residues. This CDR3 is CATSDVGYYNEQFF. Written as DNA, the CDR3 is TGTGCCACCAGTGATGTGGGATATTACAATGAGCAGTTCTTC.

This clonotype was recorded many times. The rearrangement joins TRBV7-2 to TRBJ2-3, with TRBD1 matching over 7 bases. The junction had 9 bases not matched to a gene; V was cut back by 0 bases and J by 6 bases. This CDR3 region has 16 residues. Germline CDR1 and CDR2: SGHTA and FQGNSA. The CDR3 nucleotides are TGTGCCAGCAGCTTAGCAGGGGGCTCCCTAAAGGATACGCAGTATTTT. Translating gives CASSLAGGSLKDTQYF.

The chain joins TRBV7-9 to TRBJ2-7; D unclear. V was clipped by 6 bases and J by 0 bases, with 9 bases between them. The CDR3 has 13 amino acids. Per the germline V gene, CDR1 is SEHNR and CDR2 is FQNEAQ (reference sequence). The DNA of the CDR3 is TGTGCCAGCAGTTCGGGTGGCTCCTACGAGCAGTACTTC. This encodes CASSSGGSYEQYF.

The J gene is TRBJ2-7, the V gene TRBV20-1; TRBD1 agrees at 7 bases. Germline loops: CDR1 DFQATT, CDR2 SNEGSKA (reference sequence). The CDR3 is made up of 12 amino acids. J gave up 4 bases and V 6 bases, and 6 bases lay outside the gene matches. CDR3 region: CSAKGTDYEQYV. Here the CDR3 DNA reads TGCAGTGCCAAGGGGACAGATTACGAGCAGTACGTC.

This clonotype was detected many times. V is TRBV12-3 or TRBV12-4 and J is TRBJ1-1, with D uncertain. Between the trimmed V and J ends, which lost 2 bases and 6 bases, there was a span of 10 bases. The CDR3 length is 13 residues. The CDR3: CASSLMWVAEAFF. Written as DNA, the CDR3 is TGTGCCAGCAGTTTAATGTGGGTAGCTGAAGCTTTCTTT.

The CDR3 region has the DNA TGCGCCAGCAGCCAAGATGGGAGAGCGGGGGGGCACACAGATACGCAGTATTTT. Protein: CASSQDGRAGGHTDTQYF. The chain couples TRBV4-3 to TRBJ2-3; 10 bases fit TRBD2. The germline gives CDR1 LGHNA, CDR2 YSLEER. The CDR3 has 18 residues. Trimming removed 0 bases from V and 2 bases from J; junction bases left unmatched: 8.

This clonotype turned up a few times. V gene TRBV3-1 combines with J gene TRBJ2-1; 9 bases fit TRBD2. Germline trimming cut 1 base from V and 7 bases from J; bases unmatched to any gene: 8. The CDR3 consists of 16 residues. Germline V CDR1 and CDR2: LGHDT, YNNKEL (reference sequence). CDR3 region: CASSQVGGGVINEQFF. CDR3 bases: TGTGCCAGCAGCCAAGTAGGCGGGGGGGTGATAAATGAGCAGTTCTTC.

This chain uses TRBV10-3 with TRBJ1-4; D is undetermined. CDR3 length equals 12 residues. Trimming took 4 bases from V and 5 from J, leaving 5 bases between them. Looked up from germline, CDR1 is ENHRY and CDR2 is SYGVKD. The CDR3 region has the DNA TGTGCCATCAGTGGGGTCAATGAAAAACTGTTTTTT. Its protein is CAISGVNEKLFF.

This chain links TRBV5-4 with TRBJ2-3, with D tentatively TRBD1 or TRBD2 (6 bases each). The CDR3 contains 17 residues. From germline, CDR1 is SGHNT and CDR2 YYREEE (reference sequence). Trimming took off 1 base at V and 1 base at J, with 16 bases between the two ends. CDR3 sequence (DNA): TGTGCCAGCAGCTTGTCGGGGGCGAATCTCGGCACAGATACGCAGTATTTT. Residues: CASSLSGANLGTDTQYF.

The table lists this clonotype with a few counts. This chain uses TRBV5-6 with TRBJ2-7; 9 nucleotides agree with TRBD2. Per germline, CDR1 SGHDT and CDR2 YYEEEE. The CDR3 runs to 15 residues. The V segment lost 1 base and the J segment 1 base; nucleotides outside the gene matches: 3. CDR3 nucleotides: TGTGCCAGCAGCTTGATTAGCGGGGGTTCCTACGAGCAGTACTTC. Its translation: CASSLISGGSYEQYF.